This T cell receptor beta chain comes out of a study of PD-L1 blockade in urothelial cancer. Study in general: The year 2014 saw patients start atezolizumab, 1,200 mg intravenously every 3 weeks. Bladder-origin urothelial cancer in males covered about 90% of the roughly 30 patients.

The diagnosis in patients was locally advanced or metastatic urothelial carcinoma. Profiling relied on immunoSEQ multiplex PCR, and the TCRdb table lists in-frame clones only, not all of them. The table shows about 71,000 clones, with roughly 91% occurring only once. The CDR3 extends over 16 amino acids. This clonotype was sampled from a man aged 60 to 69 with urothelial cancer. The V call is TRBV21-1, the J call TRBJ2-7; TRBD2, the table's D call, lacks a check against the DNA. TRBV21-1 is assigned pseudogene status. Specimen: PBMCs, collected around atezolizumab (anti-PD-L1) treatment. The CDR3 is CASSKAVPSGPHEQYF. The DNA of the CDR3 is TGTGCCAGCAGCAAAGCGGTGCCTAGCGGACCGCATGAGCAGTACTTC.